This record looks at one T cell receptor (beta chain) sequence and its context. Antigen unknown. The source of the sample is a study of T cell repertoires in cytomegalovirus infection. The overall study: Carrying CMV and the relevant HLA type showed in public TCR beta signatures. The study's findings and limits: HLA-C-restricted CMV clonotypes gave the most frequent clonotype in two of eight donors.

Germline V gives CDR1 MNHNS, CDR2 SASEGT. The CDR3 is made up of 13 amino acids. The ends were cut back, 6 bases at V and 3 bases at J, with 12 bases in the middle. TCRdb ran MiXCR on the reads and lists one entry per CDR3 protein. The table has 400,000 or so distinct CDR3 sequences, 25% to 40% seen once. This chain uses TRBV6-1 with TRBJ2-7; D might be TRBD1 (6 bases). The specimen was PBMCs. This clonotype was obtained from a human donor in good health (CMV status not recorded). Some clones in this sample may be carry-over from other donors' samples. As DNA, the CDR3 is TGTGCCAGCAGGAAGACAGGAGGCTACGAGCAGTACTTC. It encodes CASRKTGGYEQYF.